This is a list of T cell receptor beta chains from one sample in a study of control samples from healthy donors and cancer patients. Clones were sequenced by immunoSEQ multiplex PCR, and TCRdb holds only the in-frame ones, with some missing. This table has over 200,000 clones, roughly 87% appearing once. Sequences were obtained from PBMCs. The origin of the receptors is a woman between 55 and 75 years old with lung cancer. The CDR3 runs from the conserved cysteine through the conserved F or W. Fields, in order: CDR3 protein, V gene, J gene.

CASSAEQGLGELFF	TRBV6-4	TRBJ2-2
CASSEALGSTQYF	TRBV6-1	TRBJ2-5
CASSERYNQPQHF	TRBV10-1	TRBJ1-5
CASSSIQGLRRGYYGYTF	TRBV11-2	TRBJ1-2
CATRRDRAYTNEQFF	TRBV15	TRBJ2-1
CASYGSWGPNNYGYTF	TRBV18	TRBJ1-2
CASSLSGNTEAFF	TRBV7-7	TRBJ1-1
CASSQDFRAGGGETQYF	TRBV4-1	TRBJ2-5
CASSLGQNTGELFF	TRBV7-9	TRBJ2-2
CASSIARGNTEAFF	TRBV19	TRBJ1-1
CASSYEGFQPQHF	TRBV12-3/TRBV12-4	TRBJ1-5
CASRDREDTQYF	TRBV2	TRBJ2-3
CASSLSMRGGVEQFF	TRBV5-1	TRBJ2-1
CASSVGSPLHF	TRBV2	TRBJ1-6
CASSLGSHEEQYF	TRBV7-3	TRBJ2-7
CASSSYWTSGTSYEQYF	TRBV28	TRBJ2-7
CASREGQGVYNEQFF	TRBV10-2	TRBJ2-1
CASSSGTSGRTDTQYF	TRBV7-3	TRBJ2-3
CASSLGRGLYNEQFF	TRBV5-5	TRBJ2-1
CASSIPPFTYNEQFF	TRBV19	TRBJ2-1
CASSTPGGFEKLFF	TRBV19	TRBJ1-4
CASRGGNQPQHF	TRBV27	TRBJ1-5
CASSQVSGRGAFF	TRBV3-1/TRBV3-2	TRBJ1-1
CASSYSGPNNSPLHF	TRBV6-5	TRBJ1-6
CASSSTYTGELFF	TRBV7-3	TRBJ2-2
CASSSIRTGVEAFF	TRBV14	TRBJ1-1
CASSVGVGSRGQPQHF	TRBV9	TRBJ1-5
CASSSKRGFGLF	TRBV7-7	TRBJ2-1
CASSEGGYSNQPQHF	TRBV6-1	TRBJ1-5
CASTTEVVVGAFF	TRBV2	TRBJ1-1
CASSQEPEPPTAEAFF	TRBV4-1	TRBJ1-1
CASSVRRVVGWDSYEQYF	TRBV14	TRBJ2-7
CASSGGTSVTVEQFF	TRBV5-4	TRBJ2-1
CASSKTGSSYEQYF	TRBV28	TRBJ2-7
CASSLGRVSPLHF	TRBV11-2	TRBJ1-6
CASSLPRRDYGYTF	TRBV5-6	TRBJ1-2
CASREPGQGRSEQYF	TRBV19	TRBJ2-7
CASSGHTSTDTQYF	TRBV7-9	TRBJ2-3
CASSSLDGGRNEQYF	TRBV11-2	TRBJ2-7
CASSLGGQPSGNTIYF	TRBV5-1	TRBJ1-3